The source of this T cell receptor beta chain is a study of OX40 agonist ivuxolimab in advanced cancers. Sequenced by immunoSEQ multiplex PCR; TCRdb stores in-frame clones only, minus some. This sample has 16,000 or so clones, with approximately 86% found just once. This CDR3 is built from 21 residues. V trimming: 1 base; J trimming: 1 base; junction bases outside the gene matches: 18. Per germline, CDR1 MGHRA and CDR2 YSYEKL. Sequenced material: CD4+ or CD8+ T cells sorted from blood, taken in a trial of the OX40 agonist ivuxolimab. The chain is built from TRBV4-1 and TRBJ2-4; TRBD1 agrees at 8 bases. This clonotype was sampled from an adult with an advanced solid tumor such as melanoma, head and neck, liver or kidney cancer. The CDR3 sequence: CASSQVGTGTGEFEAKNIQYF. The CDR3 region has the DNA TGCGCCAGCAGCCAAGTGGGGACCGGGACAGGTGAATTCGAGGCCAAAAACATTCAGTACTTC.